Sequencing of this T cell receptor (beta chain) was carried out in a study of shared clonotypes between healthy human individuals. The CD4+ fraction was divided into a CD45RA+ naive subset and a CD45RA-negative memory subset. It was approximately 0.2 ug DNA, about 30,000 T cell genomes, that sorted-subset replicate PCRs used. The table came from immunoSEQ multiplex PCR; TCRdb's copy has only in-frame clones and leaves some out. The sample holds fewer than 1.4 million clones, more than 75% seen once. This clone was detected a few times. Trimming cost V 3 bases and J 2 bases; bases outside gene matches: 4. The CDR3 runs 13 residues. Germline V CDR1 and CDR2: SQVTM, ANQGSEA.

The chain recombines TRBV29-1 with TRBJ2-7, with TRBD1 identical over 7 bases. This TCR derives from a young man in good health. Some clones in this sample may be carry-over from other donors' samples. The material sequenced was memory CD4+ T cells from PBMCs. Subset here: CD45RA-negative fraction. The CDR3 loop reads CSVDVQGTYEQYF. The CDR3, as DNA: TGCAGCGTTGATGTACAGGGGACCTACGAGCAGTACTTC.